This T cell receptor (beta chain) was captured in a study of vaccination and CD4 T cells after COVID-19. Germline V CDR1 and CDR2: SQVTM, ANQGSEA. Trimming took off 5 bases at V and 4 bases at J, with 16 bases between the two ends. The CDR3 sequence is 14 residues long. The Oncomine TCR Beta short-read assay was applied to DNA of cultured CD4+ T cells. TCRdb itself ran the PCR reads through MiXCR, one entry per CDR3 protein. Here the sample spans 7,700 or so distinct CDR3 sequences, approximately 37% being singletons. Comments on this clonotype: What it binds is not known.

Overall study results and limits: Median numbers of SARS-CoV-2-reactive clonotypes increased from roughly 21 to 40 (not a significant change).

Treatment: approximately 9-day PBMC culture with coronavirus spike peptide pools or control peptides (ViraFEST assay). CD4+ T-cell collection from the unexposed donor predated the COVID-19 pandemic (2011-2018). When enough cells were available, unexposed-donor CD4+ T cells were probed with SARS-CoV-2 S/N and four cold-coronavirus spikes. The source material was CD4+ T cells from blood, cultured in vitro. The genes are TRBV29-1 and TRBJ2-3; D is ambiguous. This TCR was sampled from a human donor in good health. The CDR3 spells CSVSTAVFADTQYF. CDR3 nucleotide sequence: TGCAGCGTTTCAACGGCGGTTTTCGCAGATACGCAGTATTTT.